A single sample gave rise to the 2 T cell receptor beta chains below, sequenced in a study of blood T cell repertoires in COVID-19. Sequencing was performed with immunoSEQ multiplex PCR; in TCRdb, only in-frame clones are kept and a portion is missing. The sample shows about 200,000 clones, around nine tenths of them seen only once. Source material: peripheral blood. The receptors come from a man aged 60 to 69 with acute or convalescent COVID-19.

The genes are TRBV5-4 and TRBJ2-7; 8 bases agree with TRBD1. V lost 4 bases to trimming and J lost 4 bases; unmatched junction nucleotides: 19. Germline V CDR1 and CDR2: SGHNT, YYREEE (reference sequence). The CDR3 is 18 residues long. The CDR3 is CASSPKGPRQGRGYEQYF. CDR3 nucleotide sequence: TGTGCCAGCAGCCCCAAAGGCCCCCGACAGGGGCGCGGGTACGAGCAGTACTTC. Combining the CDR3 with reference TRBV5-4 and TRBJ2-7 gives the whole variable domain ETGVTQSPTHLIKTRGQQVTLRCSSQSGHNTVSWYQQALGQGPQFIFQYYREEENGRGNFPPRFSGLQFPNYSSELNVNALELDDSALYLCASSPKGPRQGRGYEQYFGPGTRLTVT.

For this clone: The same CDR3 arises from other DNA sequences in this sample as well. The gene calls are TRBV7-6 and TRBJ1-4; 7 bases are shared with TRBD1. Germline trimming cut 1 base from V and 4 bases from J; bases unmatched to any gene: 3. The CDR3 contains 15 residues. Germline lookup yields CDR1 SGHVS and CDR2 FNYEAQ. The CDR3 here is CASSLGQGLNEKLFF. The CDR3 DNA reads TGTGCCAGCAGCTTAGGACAGGGACTTAATGAAAAACTGTTTTTT.